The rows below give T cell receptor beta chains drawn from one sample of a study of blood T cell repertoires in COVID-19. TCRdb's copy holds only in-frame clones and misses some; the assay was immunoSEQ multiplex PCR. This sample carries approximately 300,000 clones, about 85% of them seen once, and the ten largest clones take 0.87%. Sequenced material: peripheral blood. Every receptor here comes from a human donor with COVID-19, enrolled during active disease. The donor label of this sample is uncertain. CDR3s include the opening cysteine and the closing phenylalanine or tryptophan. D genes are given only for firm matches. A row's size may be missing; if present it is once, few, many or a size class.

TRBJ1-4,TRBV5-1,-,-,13,CASTGDVGEKLFF,TGCGCCAGCACAGGGGACGTGGGTGAAAAACTGTTTTTT
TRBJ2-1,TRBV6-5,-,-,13,CASARDFDNEQFF,TGTGCCAGCGCTCGGGACTTCGACAATGAGCAGTTCTTC
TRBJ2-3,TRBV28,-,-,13,CASSPPSTDTQYF,TGTGCCAGCAGTCCACCTAGTACAGATACGCAGTATTTT
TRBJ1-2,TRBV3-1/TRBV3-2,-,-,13,CASSRREDYGYTF,TGTGCCAGCAGCCGCAGGGAGGACTATGGCTACACCTTC
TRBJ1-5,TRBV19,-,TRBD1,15,CASGWTGDSNQPQHF,TGTGCCAGTGGGTGGACAGGGGATAGCAATCAGCCCCAGCATTTT
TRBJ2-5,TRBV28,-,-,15,CASSKGASGWETQYF,TGTGCCAGCAGCAAGGGGGCTAGCGGGTGGGAGACCCAGTACTTC
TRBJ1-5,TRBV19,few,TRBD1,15,CASSIWTGIGQPQHF,TGTGCCAGTAGTATTTGGACAGGGATTGGTCAGCCCCAGCATTTT
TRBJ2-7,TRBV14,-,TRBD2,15,CASSQLTGGPYEQYF,TGTGCCAGCAGCCAATTAACGGGAGGCCCTTACGAGCAGTACTTC
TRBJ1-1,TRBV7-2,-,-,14,CASSSVEPNTEAFF,TGTGCCAGCAGCTCCGTGGAGCCGAACACTGAAGCTTTCTTT
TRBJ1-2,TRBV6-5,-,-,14,CASSLGPENYGYTF,TGTGCCAGCAGTCTGGGCCCCGAGAACTATGGCTACACCTTC
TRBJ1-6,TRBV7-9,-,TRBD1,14,CASSQTGVRSPLHF,TGTGCCAGCAGCCAGACAGGGGTACGGTCACCCCTCCACTTT
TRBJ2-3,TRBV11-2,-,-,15,CASSSQGGSTDTQYF,TGTGCCAGCAGCTCCCAAGGGGGTAGCACAGATACGCAGTATTTT
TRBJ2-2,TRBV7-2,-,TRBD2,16,CASSLEIAGGERELFF,TGTGCCAGCAGCCTCGAGATAGCGGGAGGGGAGAGGGAGCTGTTTTTT
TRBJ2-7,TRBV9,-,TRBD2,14,CASRTGLDSYEQYF,TGTGCCAGCAGGACCGGACTAGATTCTTACGAGCAGTACTTC
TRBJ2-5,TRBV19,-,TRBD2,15,CASSGRGPATETQYF,TGTGCCAGTAGTGGGAGGGGACCAGCCACGGAGACCCAGTACTTC
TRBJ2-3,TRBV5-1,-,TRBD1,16,CASSPTGGGFTDTQYF,TGCGCCAGCAGCCCGACAGGGGGGGGTTTCACAGATACGCAGTATTTT
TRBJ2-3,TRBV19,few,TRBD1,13,CASSNRGAHTQYF,TGTGCCAGTAGTAACAGGGGGGCTCATACGCAGTATTTT
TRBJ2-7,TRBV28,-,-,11,CASSYYYEQYF,TGTGCCAGCAGTTATTACTACGAGCAGTACTTC
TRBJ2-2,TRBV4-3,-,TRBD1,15,CASSPTGGHTGELFF,TGCGCCAGCAGCCCGACAGGGGGCCACACCGGGGAGCTGTTTTTT
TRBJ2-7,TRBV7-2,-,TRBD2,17,CASSLSSGRALSYEQYF,TGTGCCAGCAGCTTATCTAGCGGGAGGGCCCTCTCCTACGAGCAGTACTTC
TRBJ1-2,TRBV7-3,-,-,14,CASSLGGEAYGYTF,TGTGCCAGCAGCTTAGGAGGGGAAGCCTATGGCTACACCTTC
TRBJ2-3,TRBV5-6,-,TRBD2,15,CASSGLAGGTDTQYF,TGTGCCAGCAGCGGACTAGCGGGAGGGACAGATACGCAGTATTTT
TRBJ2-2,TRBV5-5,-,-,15,CASVLQLSNTGELFF,TGTGCCAGCGTATTACAGCTATCGAACACCGGGGAGCTGTTTTTT
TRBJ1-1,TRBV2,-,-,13,CASTQGFRAEAFF,TGTGCCAGCACCCAGGGCTTCAGGGCTGAAGCTTTCTTT
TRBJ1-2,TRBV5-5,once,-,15,CASSLEQQANYGYTF,TGTGCCAGCAGCTTGGAACAGCAAGCTAACTATGGCTACACCTTC
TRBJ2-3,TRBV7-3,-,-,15,CASSSDSHLTDTQYF,TGTGCCAGCAGCTCCGACTCACACCTCACAGATACGCAGTATTTT
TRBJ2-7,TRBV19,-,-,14,CASSSGGGGIEQYF,TGTGCCAGTAGTTCCGGGGGTGGGGGTATCGAGCAGTACTTC
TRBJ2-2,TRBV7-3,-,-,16,CASSTPGLENTGELFF,TGTGCCAGCAGCACCCCGGGACTGGAGAACACCGGGGAGCTGTTTTTT
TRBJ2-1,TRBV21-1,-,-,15,CASSKAGGKNNEQFF,TGTGCCAGCAGCAAAGCAGGAGGGAAAAACAATGAGCAGTTCTTC
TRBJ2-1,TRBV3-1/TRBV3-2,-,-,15,CASSQEGAGYNEQFF,TGTGCCAGCAGCCAAGAGGGAGCAGGATACAATGAGCAGTTCTTC
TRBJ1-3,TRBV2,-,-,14,CASSRGGPGNTIYF,TGTGCCAGCAGCCGCGGGGGGCCTGGAAACACCATATATTTT
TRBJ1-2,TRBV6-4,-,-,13,CASSVDPGYGYTF,TGTGCCAGCAGTGTCGATCCAGGCTATGGCTACACCTTC
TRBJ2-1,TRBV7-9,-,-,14,CASSLIELDNEQFF,TGTGCCAGCAGCTTAATTGAGCTAGACAATGAGCAGTTCTTC
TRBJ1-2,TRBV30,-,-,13,CAWSLQGSYGYTF,TGTGCCTGGAGTTTACAGGGATCTTATGGCTACACCTTC
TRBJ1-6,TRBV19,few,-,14,CASSIGQDNSPLHF,TGTGCCAGTAGTATTGGGCAGGATAATTCACCCCTCCACTTT
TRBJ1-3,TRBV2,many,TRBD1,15,CASRARQGSGNTIYF,TGTGCCAGCCGGGCCAGACAGGGATCTGGAAACACCATATATTTT
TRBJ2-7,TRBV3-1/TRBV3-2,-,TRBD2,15,CASSQGLAGEYEQYF,TGTGCCAGCAGCCAAGGGTTAGCGGGAGAATACGAGCAGTACTTC
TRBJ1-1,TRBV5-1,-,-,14,CASSLEQLNTEAFF,TGCGCCAGCAGCTTGGAACAGTTGAACACTGAAGCTTTCTTT
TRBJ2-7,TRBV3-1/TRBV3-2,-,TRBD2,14,CASSQQRESSEQYF,TGTGCCAGCAGCCAACAGCGGGAATCCAGCGAGCAGTACTTC
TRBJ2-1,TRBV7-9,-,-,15,CASSPTGATYNEQFF,TGTGCCAGCAGCCCGACGGGAGCCACCTACAATGAGCAGTTCTTC
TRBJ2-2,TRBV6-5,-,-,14,CASSYSFAIGELFF,TGTGCCAGCAGTTACTCGTTTGCGATCGGGGAGCTGTTTTTT
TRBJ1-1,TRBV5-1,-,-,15,CASRKSEDMNTEAFF,TGCGCCAGCAGGAAATCGGAAGACATGAACACTGAAGCTTTCTTT
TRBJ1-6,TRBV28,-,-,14,CASSIRDSSSPLHF,TGTGCCAGCAGTATTCGGGACTCCAGTTCACCCCTCCACTTT
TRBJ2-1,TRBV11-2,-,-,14,CASSLGVNYNEQFF,TGTGCCAGCAGCTTAGGTGTCAATTACAATGAGCAGTTCTTC
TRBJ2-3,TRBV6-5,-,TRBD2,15,CASSLGLAGQDTQYF,TGTGCCAGCAGCCTCGGACTAGCGGGACAAGATACGCAGTATTTT
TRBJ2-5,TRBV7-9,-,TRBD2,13,CASSLTSEGTQYF,TGTGCCAGCAGTTTGACTAGCGAGGGGACCCAGTACTTC
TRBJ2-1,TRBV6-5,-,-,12,CASSSQYNEQFF,TGTGCCAGCAGTTCCCAGTACAATGAGCAGTTCTTC
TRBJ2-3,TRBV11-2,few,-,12,CASGGASLTQYF,TGTGCCAGCGGAGGGGCGTCCCTTACGCAGTATTTT
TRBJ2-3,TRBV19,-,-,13,CASSTTREDTQYF,TGTGCCAGTAGTACGACTAGGGAAGATACGCAGTATTTT
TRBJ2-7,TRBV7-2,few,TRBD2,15,CASSWTSASAYEQYF,TGTGCCAGCAGCTGGACTAGCGCCTCCGCCTACGAGCAGTACTTC
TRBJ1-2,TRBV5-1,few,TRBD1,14,CASSLVEGTDGYTF,TGCGCCAGCAGCTTGGTGGAGGGGACAGATGGCTACACCTTC
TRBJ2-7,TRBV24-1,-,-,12,CATSDPVGEQYF,TGTGCCACCAGTGACCCCGTCGGGGAGCAGTACTTC
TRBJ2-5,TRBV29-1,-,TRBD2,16,CSVGSSGLPAGETQYF,TGCAGCGTTGGGTCTAGCGGGCTTCCCGCCGGCGAGACCCAGTACTTC
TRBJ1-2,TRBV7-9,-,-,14,CASSPYGMDYGYTF,TGTGCCAGCAGCCCTTACGGGATGGACTATGGCTACACCTTC
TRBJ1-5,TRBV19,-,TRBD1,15,CASSPRTGRNQPQHF,TGTGCCAGTAGTCCCCGGACAGGGCGCAATCAGCCCCAGCATTTT
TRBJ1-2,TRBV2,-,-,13,CASSVAANYGYTF,TGTGCCAGCAGTGTTGCAGCGAACTATGGCTACACCTTC
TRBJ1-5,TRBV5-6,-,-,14,CASSLGTNIQPQHF,TGTGCCAGCAGCTTGGGGACAAACATTCAGCCCCAGCATTTT
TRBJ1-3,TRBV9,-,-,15,CASSATGIAGNTIYF,TGTGCCAGCAGCGCCACAGGGATAGCTGGAAACACCATATATTTT